Ten or more counts support the clone carrying this T cell receptor (beta chain). Its antigen remains unknown. Using its own MiXCR run on the 5' RACE reads, TCRdb lists one record per CDR3 protein. Found here are more than 140,000 distinct CDR3 sequences, about 4% of them singletons; the top ten hold about 1.3%. This sample is part of a study of human T cells and chemical hapten exposure. Whole-study results and caveats: TCRs exceeding a frequency of 1 in 1000 stayed unchanged under DPC sensitization.

Per the germline V gene, CDR1 is MNHEY and CDR2 is SMNVEV (reference sequence). With 3 bases removed from V and 4 bases from J, the gap between germline ends came to 15 bases. This CDR3 has 15 amino acids. Whole blood that had not been fractionated was the source of extracted total RNA. The clonotype originates from a female donor in good health. The chain has TRBV27 and TRBJ1-2; tentative D call: TRBD1 (5 bases). The CDR3 DNA reads TGTGCCAGCAGTTTGGTTCAGGGTCCTAGCTATGGCTACACCTTC. Translated, it gives CASSLVQGPSYGYTF.